Here is one T cell receptor beta chain with its context. Its antigen is unknown. Profiling relied on immunoSEQ multiplex PCR, and the TCRdb table lists in-frame clones only, not all of them. The table includes roughly 98,000 clones, around nine tenths detected once. The record originates from a study of T cell responses to AZD1222 COVID-19 vaccine. Study-wide results and caveats: Donors were largely white British and mainly female; clonal diversity was possibly underestimated. Only six individuals given AZD1222 were seropositive at baseline.

Trimming removed 0 bases at V and 5 bases at J, with 9 bases between. Germline V gene sequence: CDR1 SGHRS, CDR2 YFSETQ. The CDR3 spans 14 residues. The sample was peripheral blood, taken on day 0 of AZD1222 vaccination. The rearrangement links TRBV5-1 to TRBJ2-1; D is unclear. The receptor comes from an adult in good health. The CDR3 spells CASSLGGPDNEQFF. In DNA form, the CDR3 reads TGCGCCAGCAGCTTGGGCGGACCGGACAATGAGCAGTTCTTC.